The 8 T cell receptor beta chains in this list originate from one sample, sequenced in a study of blood T cell repertoires in COVID-19. Assay used: immunoSEQ multiplex PCR; TCRdb lists only in-frame clones, some missing. There are about 400,000 clones in the sample; 75% to 90% occur only once, and under 8.5% lies in the top ten. Sample: peripheral blood. Every receptor here comes from a woman aged 55-75 years with COVID-19, enrolled during active disease.

This sequence joins TRBV2 and TRBJ1-1; D might be TRBD1 (5 bases). The CDR3 consists of 14 residues. Germline-derived CDR1 and CDR2 are SNHLY and FYNNEI. Trimming cost V 7 bases and J 1 base, with 13 bases left between them. Here the CDR3 reads CASTVGQKNTEAFF. CDR3 DNA: TGTGCCAGCACGGTGGGGCAGAAGAACACTGAAGCTTTCTTT.

The rearrangement uses TRBV7-9 and TRBJ1-2; D possibly corresponds to TRBD1 (6 bases). V was trimmed by 4 bases and J by 7 bases, leaving 16 bases between them. Germline V gives CDR1 SEHNR, CDR2 FQNEAQ (reference sequence). The CDR3 consists of 14 residues. The CDR3: CASSSTGQKGGYTF. CDR3 nucleotides: TGTGCCAGCAGCTCGACAGGTCAAAAGGGTGGCTACACCTTC.

J is TRBJ1-2 and V is TRBV29-1; tentative D call: TRBD1 (5 bases). The CDR3 is 13 residues long. Per the germline V gene, CDR1 is SQVTM and CDR2 is ANQGSEA. V lost 6 bases and J lost 2, with 13 bases in between. CDR3: CSVAGRQNYGYTF. The CDR3 bases are TGCAGCGTGGCGGGACGCCAAAACTATGGCTACACCTTC.

This sequence joins TRBV10-3 and TRBJ2-1; tentatively, D is TRBD2 (7 bases). V lost 6 bases and J lost 9, with 9 bases in between. The CDR3 sequence is 11 residues long. The V gene's germline CDR1 is ENHRY and CDR2 SYGVKD. The CDR3 bases are TGTGCCATCAGAGGGGGGGGTGAGCAGTTCTTC. Translation: CAIRGGGEQFF.

This rearrangement joins TRBV7-3 to TRBJ2-2, with D perhaps TRBD2 (5 bases). The CDR3 totals 15 residues. V was cut by 5 bases and J by 2 bases, with 12 bases left in between. Germline lookup yields CDR1 SGHTA and CDR2 FQGTGA. CDR3 in amino acids: CASSPGPGNTGELFF. Written as DNA, the CDR3 is TGTGCCAGCAGCCCCGGTCCGGGAAACACCGGGGAGCTGTTTTTT. Using reference TRBV7-3 and TRBJ2-2 for the parts outside the CDR3, the full variable domain is GAGVSQTPSNKVTEKGKYVELRCDPISGHTALYWYRQSLGQGPEFLIYFQGTGAADDSGLPNDRFFAVRPEGSVSTLKIQRTERGDSAVYLCASSPGPGNTGELFFGEGSRLTVL.

This clone occurred once. The rearrangement links TRBV11-1 to TRBJ2-1; TRBD2 matches 8 bases. This CDR3 is 15 amino acids long. Per germline, CDR1 SGHAT and CDR2 FQDESV (reference sequence). V gave up 6 bases and J gave up 0 bases; unmatched junction bases: 4. CDR3 bases: TGTGCCAGCAGTCCCGGGACTAGCTCCTACAATGAGCAGTTCTTC. Protein sequence: CASSPGTSSYNEQFF.

This clone was detected a few times. The DNA of the CDR3 is TGTGCCAGCAGCCTAGCGGGGGGGCATGAGGAGACCCAGTACTTC. This gives the protein CASSLAGGHEETQYF. The V gene is TRBV6-5, the J gene TRBJ2-5; TRBD2 aligns across 12 bases. This CDR3 is built from 15 residues. Trimming at V came to 6 bases and at J to 5 bases, leaving 7 bases not matched to a gene. Germline CDR1 and CDR2: MNHEY and SVGAGI.

The V call is TRBV3-1 (or the pseudogene TRBV3-2), the J call TRBJ2-7; D might be TRBD1 (5 bases). With 4 bases removed from V and 6 bases from J, the gap between germline ends came to 16 bases. This CDR3 has 14 amino acids. Germline-derived CDR1 and CDR2 are LGHDT and YNNKEL (reference sequence). CDR3: CASSRNSIQGEQYF. The CDR3, as DNA: TGTGCCAGCAGCCGAAACAGCATCCAGGGCGAGCAGTACTTC.